One sample yielded the 28 T cell receptor beta chains listed below, sequenced in a study of identical twins. TCRdb redid the calling of the 5' RACE reads with MiXCR, one entry per CDR3 protein. The data contain about 730,000 distinct CDR3 sequences, less than 25% of them seen just once; the ten biggest clones take up roughly 4%. These data also formed part of another study, on T cells expressing NK-cell markers.

Sequenced sample: PBMCs. The receptors stem from a young woman in good health.

In this sample, this clonotype turned up a few times. This rearrangement joins TRBV27 to TRBJ1-1; no definite D call. The V gene's germline CDR1 is MNHEY and CDR2 SMNVEV (reference sequence). The germline V and J ends were trimmed by 10 bases and 4 bases, with 10 bases remaining between them. This CDR3 is built from 11 residues. CDR3 sequence reads: CANRRPTEAFF. DNA for the CDR3: TGTGCCAACCGTCGTCCCACTGAAGCTTTCTTT.

This clonotype has only a few counts. The chain employs TRBV5-4 and TRBJ2-1, with 9 positions matching TRBD2. The germline CDR1 and CDR2 sequences are SGHNT and YYREEE (reference sequence). The CDR3 length is 14 residues. Unmatched junction bases numbered 6, after V lost 7 bases and J lost 4 bases. As DNA, the CDR3 is TGTGCCAGCGAGGGGACTAGCAGTTACAATGAGCAGTTCTTC. Protein: CASEGTSSYNEQFF.

The chain uses TRBV4-1 and TRBJ2-7; 8 nucleotides line up with TRBD1. The CDR3 is 15 residues long. V lost 4 bases to trimming and J lost 5 bases; unmatched junction nucleotides: 10. From germline, CDR1 is MGHRA and CDR2 YSYEKL. The CDR3 nucleotides are TGCGCCAGCAGCCTTCAAGGACAGGGTATCAACGAGCAGTACTTC. It encodes CASSLQGQGINEQYF.

This clonotype has only a few counts. V and J are TRBV27 and TRBJ2-7; TRBD1 aligns across 7 bases. The CDR3 length is 13 residues. Germline V lookup: CDR1 MNHEY, CDR2 SMNVEV (reference sequence). Trimming cost V 3 bases and J 4 bases; bases outside gene matches: 3. The DNA of the CDR3 is TGTGCCAGCAGTTTTGAACAGGGGTACGAGCAGTACTTC. It specifies CASSFEQGYEQYF.

V gene TRBV6-1 combines with J gene TRBJ2-3; 7 bases match TRBD2. The length of the CDR3 is 16 residues. J was trimmed by 0 bases and V by 3 bases; bases with no gene match: 6. Germline V gene sequence: CDR1 MNHNS, CDR2 SASEGT. Written as DNA, the CDR3 is TGTGCCAGCAGTGATCTGGCTAGCGGTAGCACAGATACGCAGTATTTT. It is translated as CASSDLASGSTDTQYF.

J is TRBJ2-1 and V is TRBV23-1; 7 nucleotides align to TRBD2. TRBV23-1 is an ORF for which the function is uncertain. V lost 0 bases to trimming and J lost 2 bases; unmatched junction nucleotides: 13. CDR3 length: 19 residues. The CDR3 sequence: CASSQSPPFLGGTYNEQFF. As DNA, the CDR3 is TGCGCCAGCAGTCAATCCCCCCCGTTTCTGGGAGGGACCTACAATGAGCAGTTCTTC.

The chain employs TRBV20-1 and TRBJ2-5; D call uncertain. From germline, CDR1 is DFQATT and CDR2 SNEGSKA (reference sequence). The CDR3 totals 14 residues. Trimming removed 1 base from V and 1 base from J, with 10 bases in between. In DNA, the CDR3 is TGCAGTGCTAGAGCCTTTTATGGCCAAGAGACCCAGTACTTC. Translating gives CSARAFYGQETQYF.

This clonotype showed up just a few times. This chain connects TRBV12-5 to TRBJ2-3; D gene unclear. The length of the CDR3 is 16 residues. Trimming removed 5 bases at V and 0 bases at J, with 15 bases between. Germline V gene lookup returns CDR1 LGHNT and CDR2 FRNRAP. CDR3 in DNA: TGTGCTAGTGGTCTCGACTTACCTCCGAGCACAGATACGCAGTATTTT. It encodes CASGLDLPPSTDTQYF. The whole variable domain, remainder taken from reference TRBV12-5 and TRBJ2-3, is DARVTQTPRHKVTEMGQEVTMRCQPILGHNTVFWYRQTMMQGLELLAYFRNRAPLDDSGMPKDRFSAEMPDATLATLKIQPSEPRDSAVYFCASGLDLPPSTDTQYFGPGTRLTVL.

The CDR3 sequence is CASRRIGSAYEQYF. The CDR3 region has the DNA TGTGCCAGCAGGCGGATAGGATCTGCTTACGAGCAGTACTTC. The chain joins TRBV2 to TRBJ2-7, with D unclear. The CDR3 has 14 residues. V dropped 6 bases and J dropped 4 bases, with 16 bases sitting between them. Germline V CDR1 and CDR2: SNHLY, FYNNEI. The complete variable domain, with remaining parts taken from reference TRBV2 and TRBJ2-7, reads EPEVTQTPSHQVTQMGQEVILRCVPISNHLYFYWYRQILGQKVEFLVSFYNNEISEKSEIFDDQFSVERPDGSNFTLKIRSTKLEDSAMYFCASRRIGSAYEQYFGPGTRLTVT.

This clonotype was seen a handful of times. This chain uses TRBV27 with TRBJ2-7, with TRBD2 identical over 9 bases. The CDR3 consists of 14 residues. J gave up 4 bases and V 6 bases, and 7 bases lay outside the gene matches. Germline-derived CDR1 and CDR2 are MNHEY and SMNVEV (reference sequence). Here the CDR3 reads CASSPTSGYYEQYF. CDR3 in DNA: TGTGCCAGCAGCCCAACTAGCGGGTATTACGAGCAGTACTTC.

This clonotype was detected many times. Compared with germline, one end of the junction differs, possibly owing to a read error. This chain uses TRBV7-7 with TRBJ2-2, with D tentatively TRBD2 (7 bases). Germline V gives CDR1 SSHAT, CDR2 FNYEAQ (reference sequence). This CDR3 has 17 amino acids. The chain's CDR3 is CASSLGGAGLGTGELFF. The CDR3 DNA follows: TGTGCTAGCAGCTTAGGGGGGGCCGGACTCGGCACCGGGGAGCTGTTTTTT.

The table lists this clonotype with a few counts. This chain connects TRBV5-1 to TRBJ2-7; TRBD1 matches at 8 bases. CDR1 and CDR2 (germline): SGHRS, YFSETQ. The V segment lost 4 bases and the J segment 1 base; nucleotides outside the gene matches: 10. The CDR3 contains 16 residues. The CDR3 spells CASSPAPTGGSYEQYF. Here the CDR3 DNA reads TGCGCCAGCAGCCCGGCCCCAACAGGGGGATCCTACGAGCAGTACTTC.

The CDR3 here is CASTRDREKLFF. The CDR3 DNA is TGTGCTTCGACCAGGGATAGGGAAAAACTGTTTTTT. This sequence joins TRBV7-6 and TRBJ1-4; the D gene is possibly TRBD1 (5 bases). This CDR3 is 12 amino acids long. Germline V gene sequence: CDR1 SGHVS, CDR2 FNYEAQ.

The V and J genes are TRBV13 and TRBJ2-7, with 14 bases identical to TRBD2. Germline V gives CDR1 PRHDT, CDR2 FYEKMQ (reference sequence). This CDR3 spans 17 amino acids. With V trimmed by 4 bases and J by 3 bases, 8 bases remained unmatched. The CDR3: CASSSGLAGGTNYEQYF. The CDR3 nucleotides read TGTGCCAGCAGCTCCGGACTAGCGGGAGGTACTAACTACGAGCAGTACTTC.

V usage is TRBV20-1 and J usage is TRBJ2-1; 12 bases agree with TRBD2. Germline CDR1 and CDR2: DFQATT and SNEGSKA (reference sequence). V shed 0 bases and J 10 bases; nucleotides not matched to a gene: 4. The CDR3 has 14 amino acids. CDR3 in DNA: TGCAGTGCTAGAGATTGGCTAGCGGGAGGGGAGCAGTTCTTC. Its protein is CSARDWLAGGEQFF.

This clonotype has ten or more counts. The J gene is TRBJ2-3, the V gene TRBV5-1; 10 bases map to TRBD1. Trimming took 9 bases from V and 6 from J; bases not matched to a gene: 10. There are 14 residues in the CDR3. The germline gives CDR1 SGHRS, CDR2 YFSETQ. The DNA for the CDR3 is TGCGCCACCCGCCCGGGACAGGGGACGGATACGCAGTATTTT. Protein product: CATRPGQGTDTQYF.

The chain carries TRBV25-1 and TRBJ1-6; unclear D gene. The CDR3 extends over 14 amino acids. The V end lost 4 bases, the J end lost 7 bases, and 11 bases lay between the germline ends. CDR1 and CDR2 from the germline V gene are MGHDK and SYGVNS. The CDR3 coding sequence is TGTGCCAGCAGTGCCTCGGGAAGAAATTCACCCCTCCACTTT. It specifies CASSASGRNSPLHF.

The genes are TRBV5-1 and TRBJ2-7; D is undetermined. This CDR3 comprises 13 residues. Trimming removed 0 bases at V and 3 bases at J, with 7 bases between. CDR1 and CDR2 from the germline V gene are SGHRS and YFSETQ. CDR3 protein: CASSLAQNYEQYF. CDR3 DNA sequence: TGCGCCAGCAGCTTGGCTCAGAACTACGAGCAGTACTTC.

This clonotype was counted a few times. The chain uses TRBV5-6 and TRBJ2-1; 9 positions agree with TRBD2. The length of the CDR3 is 16 residues. V dropped 2 bases and J dropped 4; count of bases not matched to a gene: 7. CDR1 SGHDT and CDR2 YYEEEE come from the germline V gene. CDR3 residues: CASSFQGGRVYNEQFF. The DNA for the CDR3 is TGTGCCAGCAGCTTTCAAGGCGGGAGGGTTTACAATGAGCAGTTCTTC.

The table lists this clonotype with a few counts. This CDR3 reads CSARGGLAGESPYNEQFF. CDR3 nucleotide sequence: TGCAGTGCTAGAGGCGGACTAGCGGGAGAGAGTCCCTACAATGAGCAGTTCTTC. The chain uses TRBV20-1 and TRBJ2-1, with TRBD2 matching over 13 bases. Germline-derived CDR1 and CDR2 are DFQATT and SNEGSKA (reference sequence). J was trimmed by 2 bases and V by 1 base; bases with no gene match: 8. The CDR3 contains 18 residues.

The genes are TRBV29-1 and TRBJ2-5; 10 bases align to TRBD1. Germline-derived CDR1 and CDR2 are SQVTM and ANQGSEA. Unmatched junction bases numbered 1, after V lost 3 bases and J lost 3 bases. The CDR3 has 13 residues. CDR3 residues: CSVDGQGEETQYF. The CDR3 nucleotides are TGCAGCGTTGATGGACAGGGGGAAGAGACCCAGTACTTC. Filled out from reference TRBV29-1 and TRBJ2-5, the complete variable domain reads SAVISQKPSRDICQRGTSLTIQCQVDSQVTMMFWYRQQPGQSLTLIATANQGSEATYESGFVIDKFPISRPNLTFSTLTVSNMSPEDSSIYLCSVDGQGEETQYFGPGTRLLVL.

This chain connects TRBV18 to TRBJ2-3; tentative D call: TRBD1 (5 bases). This CDR3 has 15 residues. The V gene's germline CDR1 is KGHSH and CDR2 LQKENI. V shed 3 bases and J shed 6 bases, with 16 bases lying between them. The CDR3 sequence is CASSPFDSPRDTQYF. The CDR3 nucleotides are TGTGCCAGCTCACCGTTTGACAGTCCCCGGGATACGCAGTATTTT.

This chain uses TRBV29-1 with TRBJ1-2; D might be TRBD1 (5 bases). The CDR3 has 15 amino acids. In germline, CDR1 is SQVTM, CDR2 ANQGSEA. The germline V and J ends were trimmed by 5 bases and 4 bases, with 20 bases remaining between them. The CDR3 sequence: CSVWGSDLGFYGYTF. The CDR3 coding sequence is TGCAGCGTTTGGGGGTCGGACCTTGGGTTCTATGGCTACACCTTC.

The chain uses TRBV7-2 and TRBJ1-2, with a tentative D call TRBD1 (5 bases). The CDR3 is made up of 15 amino acids. Trimming took off 5 bases at V and 2 bases at J, with 15 bases between the two ends. Germline V lookup: CDR1 SGHTA, CDR2 FQGNSA. The CDR3 sequence: CASSPQTQGNYGYTF. The DNA of the CDR3 is TGTGCCAGCAGCCCGCAGACTCAGGGAAACTATGGCTACACCTTC.

J is TRBJ2-3 and V is TRBV12-3 or TRBV12-4; a weak D match, TRBD2 (5 bases). The V gene lost 3 bases and the J gene lost 4 bases, with 14 bases spanning the gap. The CDR3 sequence is 15 residues long. The CDR3 reads CASSFIRTGADTQYF. As DNA, the CDR3 is TGTGCCAGCAGTTTTATTCGGACTGGGGCAGATACGCAGTATTTT.

This clonotype has a handful of counts. This chain connects TRBV12-3 or TRBV12-4 to TRBJ2-7; D call uncertain. CDR3 length equals 13 residues. Trimming took 6 bases from V and 6 from J, leaving 15 bases between them. The CDR3 spells CASSLGYGGEQYF. The CDR3 DNA follows: TGTGCCAGCAGCCTCGGTTACGGCGGCGAGCAGTACTTC.

This sequence joins TRBV20-1 and TRBJ2-7; 9 nucleotides align to TRBD2. The CDR3 contains 14 residues. The ends lost 0 bases at V and 6 bases at J; junction bases unmatched: 6. Germline CDR1 DFQATT, CDR2 SNEGSKA (reference sequence). CDR3 DNA: TGCAGTGCTAGAGATTTTAGAGCGGGAGGCGAGCAGTACTTC. Its translation is CSARDFRAGGEQYF.

This clonotype has at least ten counts. The genes are TRBV29-1 and TRBJ2-3; the D gene is possibly TRBD2 (6 bases). Germline CDR1 reads SQVTM; CDR2 reads ANQGSEA. The CDR3 spans 15 residues. V was shortened by 1 base and J by 2 bases, with 13 bases between the two germline ends. The CDR3: CSVEGRGSYTDTQYF. The CDR3 DNA sequence: TGCAGCGTTGAAGGACGGGGGAGCTACACAGATACGCAGTATTTT.